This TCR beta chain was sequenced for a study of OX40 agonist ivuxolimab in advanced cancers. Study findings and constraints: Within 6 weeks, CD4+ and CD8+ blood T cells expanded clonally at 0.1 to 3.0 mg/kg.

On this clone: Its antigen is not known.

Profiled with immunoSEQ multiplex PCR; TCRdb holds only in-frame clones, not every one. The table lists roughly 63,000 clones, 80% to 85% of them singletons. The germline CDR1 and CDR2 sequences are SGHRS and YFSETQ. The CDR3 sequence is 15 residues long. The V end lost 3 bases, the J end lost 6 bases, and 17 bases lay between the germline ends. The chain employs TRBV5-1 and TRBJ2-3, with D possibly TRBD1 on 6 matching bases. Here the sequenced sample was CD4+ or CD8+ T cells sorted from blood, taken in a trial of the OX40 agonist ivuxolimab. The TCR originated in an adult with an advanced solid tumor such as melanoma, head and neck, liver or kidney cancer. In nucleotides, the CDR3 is TGCGCCAGCAGCTCCGGGACACCGCTCGGGGATACGCAGTATTTT. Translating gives CASSSGTPLGDTQYF.